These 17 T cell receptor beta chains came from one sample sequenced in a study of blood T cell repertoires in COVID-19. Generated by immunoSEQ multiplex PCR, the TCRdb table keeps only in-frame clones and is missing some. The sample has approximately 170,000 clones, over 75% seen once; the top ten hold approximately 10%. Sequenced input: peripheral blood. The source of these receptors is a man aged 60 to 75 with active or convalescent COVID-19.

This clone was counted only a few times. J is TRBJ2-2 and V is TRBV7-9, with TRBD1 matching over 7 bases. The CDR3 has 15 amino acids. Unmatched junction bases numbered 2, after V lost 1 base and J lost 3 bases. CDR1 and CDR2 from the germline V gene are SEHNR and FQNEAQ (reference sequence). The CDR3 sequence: CASSLGQGDTGELFF. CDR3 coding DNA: TGTGCCAGCAGCTTAGGACAGGGTGACACCGGGGAGCTGTTTTTT.

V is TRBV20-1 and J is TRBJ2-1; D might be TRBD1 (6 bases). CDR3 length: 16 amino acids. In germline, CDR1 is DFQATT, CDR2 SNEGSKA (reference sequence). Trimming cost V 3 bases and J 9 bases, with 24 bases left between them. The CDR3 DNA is TGCAGTGCTAGTTACAGGGCGAGGGTGGGCACAAGTGAGCAGTTCTTC. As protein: CSASYRARVGTSEQFF.

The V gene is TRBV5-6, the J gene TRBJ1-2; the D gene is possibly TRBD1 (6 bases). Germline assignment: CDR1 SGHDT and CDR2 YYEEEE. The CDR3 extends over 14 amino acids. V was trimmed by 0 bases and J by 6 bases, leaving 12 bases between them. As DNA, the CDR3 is TGTGCCAGCAGCTTGGCCGGGCAGGGGCATGGCTACACCTTC. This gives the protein CASSLAGQGHGYTF.

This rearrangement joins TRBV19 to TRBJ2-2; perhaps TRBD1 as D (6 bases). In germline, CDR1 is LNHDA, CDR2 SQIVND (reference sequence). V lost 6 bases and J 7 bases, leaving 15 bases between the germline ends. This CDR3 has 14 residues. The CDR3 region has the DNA TGTGCCAGTAGGAAACACAGGGAGTTCGGGGAGCTGTTTTTT. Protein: CASRKHREFGELFF.

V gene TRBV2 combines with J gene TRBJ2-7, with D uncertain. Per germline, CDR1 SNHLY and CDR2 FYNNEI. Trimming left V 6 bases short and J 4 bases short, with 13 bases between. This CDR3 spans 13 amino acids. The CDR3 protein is CASRARQSYEQYF. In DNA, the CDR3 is TGTGCCAGCAGAGCCCGACAATCTTACGAGCAGTACTTC.

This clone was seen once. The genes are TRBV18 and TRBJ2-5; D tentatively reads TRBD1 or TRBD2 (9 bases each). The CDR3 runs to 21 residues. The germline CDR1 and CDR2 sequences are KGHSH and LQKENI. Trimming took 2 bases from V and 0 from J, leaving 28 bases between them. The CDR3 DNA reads TGTGCCAGCTCACCAATACAGGGGGCCTTAGCGGGAGCCCACTACCAAGAGACCCAGTACTTC. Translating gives CASSPIQGALAGAHYQETQYF.

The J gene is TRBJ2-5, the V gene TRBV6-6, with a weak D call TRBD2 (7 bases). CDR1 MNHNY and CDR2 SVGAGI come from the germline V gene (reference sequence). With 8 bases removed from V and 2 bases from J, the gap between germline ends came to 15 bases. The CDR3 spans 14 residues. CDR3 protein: CASSLGGQQETQYF. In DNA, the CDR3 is TGTGCCAGCTCCCTCGGGGGGCAGCAAGAGACCCAGTACTTC.

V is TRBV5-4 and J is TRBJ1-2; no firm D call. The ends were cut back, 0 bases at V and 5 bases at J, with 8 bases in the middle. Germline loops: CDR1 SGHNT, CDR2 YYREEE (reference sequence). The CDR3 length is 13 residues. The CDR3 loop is CASSLGGGYGYTF. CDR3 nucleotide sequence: TGTGCCAGCAGCTTGGGAGGAGGATATGGCTACACCTTC.

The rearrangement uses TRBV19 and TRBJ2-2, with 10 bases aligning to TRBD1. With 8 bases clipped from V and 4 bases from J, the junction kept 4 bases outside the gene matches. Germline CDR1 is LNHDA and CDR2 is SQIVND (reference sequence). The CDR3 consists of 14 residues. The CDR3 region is CASDGDRGTGELFF. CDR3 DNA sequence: TGTGCCAGTGATGGGGACAGGGGCACCGGGGAGCTGTTTTTT.

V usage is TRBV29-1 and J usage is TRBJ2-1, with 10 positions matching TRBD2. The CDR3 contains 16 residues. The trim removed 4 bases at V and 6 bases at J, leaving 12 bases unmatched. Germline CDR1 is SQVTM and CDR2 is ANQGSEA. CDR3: CSVAPRRTSGVNEQFF. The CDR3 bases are TGCAGCGTTGCCCCCCGCCGGACTAGCGGTGTCAATGAGCAGTTCTTC.

CDR3 in DNA: TGTGCCAGCTCACCTACCGGGACAGGGAGGACTGAAGCTTTCTTT. This codes for CASSPTGTGRTEAFF. The chain has TRBV18 and TRBJ1-1; TRBD1 matches 9 bases. This CDR3 contains 15 residues. Germline V lookup: CDR1 KGHSH, CDR2 LQKENI. V lost 3 bases, J lost 5 bases, and 7 bases stayed unmatched.

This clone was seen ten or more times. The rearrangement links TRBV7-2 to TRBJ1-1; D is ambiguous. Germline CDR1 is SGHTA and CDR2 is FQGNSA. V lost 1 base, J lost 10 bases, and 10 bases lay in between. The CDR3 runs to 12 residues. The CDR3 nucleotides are TGTGCCAGCAGCTTAGACCTGACGGGAGCTTTCTTT. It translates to CASSLDLTGAFF.

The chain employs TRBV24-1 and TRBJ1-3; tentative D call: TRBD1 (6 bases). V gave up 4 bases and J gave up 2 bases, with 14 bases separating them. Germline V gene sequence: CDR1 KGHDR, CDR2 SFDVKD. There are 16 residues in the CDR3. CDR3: CATSDTGTSAGNTIYF. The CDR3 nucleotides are TGTGCCACCAGTGACACCGGGACATCAGCTGGAAACACCATATATTTT.

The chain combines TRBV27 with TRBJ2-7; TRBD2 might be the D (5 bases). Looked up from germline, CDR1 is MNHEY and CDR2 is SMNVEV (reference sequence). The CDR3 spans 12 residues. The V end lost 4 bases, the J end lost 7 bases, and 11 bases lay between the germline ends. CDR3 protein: CASSSRRGEQYF. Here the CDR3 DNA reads TGTGCCAGCAGTTCCCGCCGGGGAGAGCAGTACTTC.

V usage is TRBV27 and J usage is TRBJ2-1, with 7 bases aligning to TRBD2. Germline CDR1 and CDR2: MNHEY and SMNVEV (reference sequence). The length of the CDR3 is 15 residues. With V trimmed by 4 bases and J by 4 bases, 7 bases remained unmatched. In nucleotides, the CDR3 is TGTGCCAGCAGTTGGTTAGCGGGTGGTTACAATGAGCAGTTCTTC. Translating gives CASSWLAGGYNEQFF.

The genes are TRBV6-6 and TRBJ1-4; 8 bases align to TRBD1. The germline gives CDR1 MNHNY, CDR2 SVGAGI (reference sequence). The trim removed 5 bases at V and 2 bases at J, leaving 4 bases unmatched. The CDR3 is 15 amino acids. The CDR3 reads CASSQQGATNEKLFF. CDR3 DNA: TGTGCCAGCAGTCAGCAGGGGGCCACTAATGAAAAACTGTTTTTT.

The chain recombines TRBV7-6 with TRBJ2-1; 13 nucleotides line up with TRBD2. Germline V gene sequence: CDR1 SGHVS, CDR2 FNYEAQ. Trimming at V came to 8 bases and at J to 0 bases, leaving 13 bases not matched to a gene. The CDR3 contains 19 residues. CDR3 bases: TGTGCCAGCGGGGATCAGACTAGCGGGAGGCCCAACTCCTACAATGAGCAGTTCTTC. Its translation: CASGDQTSGRPNSYNEQFF.